This T cell receptor beta chain was identified in a study of blood T cell repertoires in COVID-19. Study at large: The analysed material was cDNA or gDNA that came from T cells, B-cell-depleted T cells, or PBMCs.

This clone appeared a single time. Germline values: CDR1 WSHSY, CDR2 SAAADI. This CDR3 is built from 12 residues. The V segment lost 10 bases and the J segment 4 bases; nucleotides outside the gene matches: 6. The authors' processing: Amplification of reference gene primers was used by the study to estimate nucleated cell counts. The repertoire was sequenced with immunoSEQ multiplex PCR; TCRdb's copy has only in-frame clones and lacks some. The D gene and trimming were derived from the DNA, and the V and J assignments and clone size from that table. The sample holds about 25,000 clones, about four fifths seen once.

Sequencing was carried out using peripheral blood. The chain is built from TRBV10-2 and TRBJ1-2, with TRBD1 matching 7 bases. The origin of this receptor is a man between 65 and 85 years old with acute or convalescent COVID-19. CDR3 sequence reads: CATLRDSYGYTF. CDR3 DNA sequence: TGCGCCACACTCCGGGACAGCTATGGCTACACCTTC.